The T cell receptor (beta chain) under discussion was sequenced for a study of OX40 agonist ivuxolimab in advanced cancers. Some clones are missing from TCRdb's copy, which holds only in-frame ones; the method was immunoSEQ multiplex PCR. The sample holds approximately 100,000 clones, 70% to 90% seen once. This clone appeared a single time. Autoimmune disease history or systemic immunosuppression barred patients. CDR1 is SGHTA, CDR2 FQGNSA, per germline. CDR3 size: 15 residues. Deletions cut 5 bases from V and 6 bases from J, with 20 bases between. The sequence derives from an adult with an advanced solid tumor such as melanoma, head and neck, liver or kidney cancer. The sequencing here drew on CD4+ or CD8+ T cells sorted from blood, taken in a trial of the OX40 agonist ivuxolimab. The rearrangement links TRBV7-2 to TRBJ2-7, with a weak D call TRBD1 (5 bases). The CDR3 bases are TGTGCCAGCAGCGTCGAATTGGGGCTGGCCGGCGAGCAGTACTTC. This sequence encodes CASSVELGLAGEQYF.